This T cell receptor (beta chain) was sequenced for a study of blood T cells in healthy people across ages. This CDR3 has 15 residues. CDR1 and CDR2 (germline): SGHNT, YYREEE (reference sequence). Only a few counts were recorded for this clonotype. Mismatch with germline at one junction end may stem from a read error. The second PCR ran 7 to 11 cycles with a sample-barcoded 5' primer and J-beta primers. Each CDR3 protein is one row after TCRdb ran MiXCR on the 5' RACE reads. The sample lists 550,000 to 600,000 distinct CDR3 sequences; 27% were seen once. This sequence was found in a woman aged 70-85 years in good health. The chain is built from TRBV5-4 and TRBJ2-3; 12 bases fit TRBD1. Input material: blood. CDR3 nucleotides: TGTGCCGGCAGCAGGGACAGGGGGCTCACAGATACGCAGTATTTT. Its translation: CAGSRDRGLTDTQYF.